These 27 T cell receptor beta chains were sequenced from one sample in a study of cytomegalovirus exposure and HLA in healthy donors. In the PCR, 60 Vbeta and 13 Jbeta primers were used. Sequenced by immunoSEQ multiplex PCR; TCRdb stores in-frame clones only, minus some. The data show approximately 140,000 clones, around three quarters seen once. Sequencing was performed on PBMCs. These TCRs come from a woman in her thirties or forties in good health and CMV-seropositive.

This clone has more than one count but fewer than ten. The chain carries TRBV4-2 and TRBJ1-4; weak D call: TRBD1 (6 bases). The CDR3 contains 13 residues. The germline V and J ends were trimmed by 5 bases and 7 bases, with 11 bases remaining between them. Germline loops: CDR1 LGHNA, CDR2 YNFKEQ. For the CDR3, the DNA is TGTGCCAGCAGCTGGCAGGGGAGTGAAAAACTGTTTTTT. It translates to CASSWQGSEKLFF.

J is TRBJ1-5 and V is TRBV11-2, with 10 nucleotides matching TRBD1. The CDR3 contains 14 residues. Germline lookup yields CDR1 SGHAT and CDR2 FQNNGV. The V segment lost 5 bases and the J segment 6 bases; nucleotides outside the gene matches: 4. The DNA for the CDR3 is TGTGCCAGCAGCCCTGGACAGGGGGGTCAGCCCCAGCATTTT. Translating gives CASSPGQGGQPQHF.

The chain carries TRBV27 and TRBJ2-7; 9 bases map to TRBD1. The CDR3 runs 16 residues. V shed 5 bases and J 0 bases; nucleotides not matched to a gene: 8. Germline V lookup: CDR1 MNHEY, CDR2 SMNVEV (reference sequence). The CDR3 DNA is TGTGCCAGCAGTCCCGGGGACAGGGTAAGCTCCTACGAGCAGTACTTC. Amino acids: CASSPGDRVSSYEQYF.

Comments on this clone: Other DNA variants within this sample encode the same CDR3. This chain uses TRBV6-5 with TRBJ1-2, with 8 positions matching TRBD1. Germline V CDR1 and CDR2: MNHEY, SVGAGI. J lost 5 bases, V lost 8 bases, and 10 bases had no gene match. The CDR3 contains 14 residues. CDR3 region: CASCRTGKGYGYTF. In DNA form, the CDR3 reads TGTGCCAGCTGTCGGACAGGGAAAGGGTATGGCTACACCTTC.

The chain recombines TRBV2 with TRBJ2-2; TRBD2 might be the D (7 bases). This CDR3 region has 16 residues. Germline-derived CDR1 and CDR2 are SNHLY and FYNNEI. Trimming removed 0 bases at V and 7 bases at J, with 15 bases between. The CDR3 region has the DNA TGTGCCAGCAGTGAAGCAGAGGGGGGGACGGGCGGGGAGCTGTTTTTT. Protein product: CASSEAEGGTGGELFF.

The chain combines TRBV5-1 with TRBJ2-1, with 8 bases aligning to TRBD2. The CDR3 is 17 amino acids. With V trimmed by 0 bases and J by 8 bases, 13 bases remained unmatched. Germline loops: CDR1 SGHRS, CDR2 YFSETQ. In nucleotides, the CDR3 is TGCGCCAGCAGCTTGGCCCCTCCGGGGGGGGCTGGGGATGAGCAGTTCTTC. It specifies CASSLAPPGGAGDEQFF.

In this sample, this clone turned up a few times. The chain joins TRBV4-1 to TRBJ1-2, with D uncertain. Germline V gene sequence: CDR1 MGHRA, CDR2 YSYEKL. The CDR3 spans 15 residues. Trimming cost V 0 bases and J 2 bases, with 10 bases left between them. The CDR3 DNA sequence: TGCGCCAGCAGCCAAGATTTTACAGACAACTATGGCTACACCTTC. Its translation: CASSQDFTDNYGYTF.

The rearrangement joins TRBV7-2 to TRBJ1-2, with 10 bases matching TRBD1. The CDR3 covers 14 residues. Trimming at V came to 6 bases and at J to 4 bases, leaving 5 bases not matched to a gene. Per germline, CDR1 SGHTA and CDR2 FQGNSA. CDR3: CASRKGQGIYGYTF. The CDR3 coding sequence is TGTGCCAGCAGAAAGGGACAGGGGATCTATGGCTACACCTTC.

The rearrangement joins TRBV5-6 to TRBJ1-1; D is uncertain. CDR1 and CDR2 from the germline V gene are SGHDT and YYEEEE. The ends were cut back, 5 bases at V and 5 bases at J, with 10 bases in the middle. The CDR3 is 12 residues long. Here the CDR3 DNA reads TGTGCCAGCAGGAATGTCGGGACTGAAGCTTTCTTT. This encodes CASRNVGTEAFF.

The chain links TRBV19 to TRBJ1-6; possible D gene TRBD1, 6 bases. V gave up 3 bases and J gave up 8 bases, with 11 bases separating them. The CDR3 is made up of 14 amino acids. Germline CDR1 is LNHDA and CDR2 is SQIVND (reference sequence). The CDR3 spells CASSIQAGDSPLHF. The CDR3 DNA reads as TGTGCCAGTAGTATCCAGGCAGGGGATTCACCCCTCCACTTT.

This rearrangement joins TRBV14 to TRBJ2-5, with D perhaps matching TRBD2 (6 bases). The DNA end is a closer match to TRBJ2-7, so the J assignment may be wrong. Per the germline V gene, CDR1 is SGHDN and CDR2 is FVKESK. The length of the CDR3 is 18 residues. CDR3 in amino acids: CASSHIQRGSLRHYEQYF. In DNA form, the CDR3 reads TGTGCCAGCAGCCACATTCAACGGGGGTCCCTGCGGCACTACGAGCAGTACTTC.

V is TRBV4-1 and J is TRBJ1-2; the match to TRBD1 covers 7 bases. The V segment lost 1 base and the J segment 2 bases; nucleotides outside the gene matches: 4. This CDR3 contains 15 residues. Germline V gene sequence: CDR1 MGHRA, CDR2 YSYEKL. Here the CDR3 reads CASSQGQGQNYGYTF. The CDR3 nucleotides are TGCGCCAGCAGCCAAGGCCAGGGACAGAACTATGGCTACACCTTC.

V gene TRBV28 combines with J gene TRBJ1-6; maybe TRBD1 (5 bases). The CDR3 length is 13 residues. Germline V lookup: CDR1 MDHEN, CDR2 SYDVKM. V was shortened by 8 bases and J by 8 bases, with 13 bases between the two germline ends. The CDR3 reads CASGRKGYSPLHF. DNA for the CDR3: TGTGCCAGCGGAAGAAAGGGGTATTCACCCCTCCACTTT.

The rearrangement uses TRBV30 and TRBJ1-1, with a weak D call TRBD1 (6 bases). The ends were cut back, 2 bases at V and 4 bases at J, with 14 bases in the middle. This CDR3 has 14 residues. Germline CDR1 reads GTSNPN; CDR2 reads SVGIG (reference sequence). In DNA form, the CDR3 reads TGTGCCTGGAGTCTCCAGGGGCTTGGCACTGAAGCTTTCTTT. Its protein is CAWSLQGLGTEAFF.

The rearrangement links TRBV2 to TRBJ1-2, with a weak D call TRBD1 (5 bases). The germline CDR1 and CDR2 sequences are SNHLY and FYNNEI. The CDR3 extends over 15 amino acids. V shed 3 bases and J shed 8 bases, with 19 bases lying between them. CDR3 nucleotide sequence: TGTGCCAGCAGTGACCTCTCGGGACTGCAGCGGGGCTACACCTTC. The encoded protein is CASSDLSGLQRGYTF.

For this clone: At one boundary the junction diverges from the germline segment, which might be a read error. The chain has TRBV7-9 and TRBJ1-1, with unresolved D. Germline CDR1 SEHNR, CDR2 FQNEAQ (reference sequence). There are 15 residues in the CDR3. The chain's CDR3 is CSSSLFGRGGTEAFF. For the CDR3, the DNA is TGTTCCAGCAGCTTATTTGGCAGAGGAGGCACTGAAGCTTTCTTT.

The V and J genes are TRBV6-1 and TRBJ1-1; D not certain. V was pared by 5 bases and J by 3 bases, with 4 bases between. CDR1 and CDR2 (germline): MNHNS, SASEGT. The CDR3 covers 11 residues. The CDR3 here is CASSLDTEAFF. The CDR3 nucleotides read TGTGCCAGCAGTTTAGACACTGAAGCTTTCTTT.

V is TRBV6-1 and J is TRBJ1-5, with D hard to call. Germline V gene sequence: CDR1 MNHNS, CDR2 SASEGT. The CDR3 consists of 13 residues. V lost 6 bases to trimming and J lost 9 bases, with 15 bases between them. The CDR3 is CASSETTIPPQHF. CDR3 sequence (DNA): TGTGCCAGCAGCGAGACAACGATACCGCCCCAGCATTTT.

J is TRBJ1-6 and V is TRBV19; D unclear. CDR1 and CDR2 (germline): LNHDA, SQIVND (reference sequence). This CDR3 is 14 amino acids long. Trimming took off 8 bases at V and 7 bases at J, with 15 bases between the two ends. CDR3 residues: CASGPGLSNSPLHF. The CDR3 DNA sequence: TGTGCCAGTGGTCCCGGACTCTCAAATTCACCCCTCCACTTT.

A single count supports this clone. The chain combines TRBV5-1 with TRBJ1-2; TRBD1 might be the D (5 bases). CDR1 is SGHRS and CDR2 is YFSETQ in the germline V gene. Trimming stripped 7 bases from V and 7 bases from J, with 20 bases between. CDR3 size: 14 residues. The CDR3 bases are TGCGCCAGCTGCTGTAGGTGGGGGGAGTTTGGCTACACCTTC. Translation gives CASCCRWGEFGYTF.

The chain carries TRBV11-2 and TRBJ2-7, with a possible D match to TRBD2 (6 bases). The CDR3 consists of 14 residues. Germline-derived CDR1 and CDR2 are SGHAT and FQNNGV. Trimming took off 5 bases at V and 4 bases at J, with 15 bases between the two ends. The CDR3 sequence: CASSREISGYEQYF. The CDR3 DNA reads TGTGCCAGCAGCCGGGAGATTAGTGGGTACGAGCAGTACTTC. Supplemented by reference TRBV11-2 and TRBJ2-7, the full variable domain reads EAGVAQSPRYKIIEKRQSVAFWCNPISGHATLYWYQQILGQGPKLLIQFQNNGVVDDSQLPKDRFSAERLKGVDSTLKIQPAKLEDSAVYLCASSREISGYEQYFGPGTRLTVT.

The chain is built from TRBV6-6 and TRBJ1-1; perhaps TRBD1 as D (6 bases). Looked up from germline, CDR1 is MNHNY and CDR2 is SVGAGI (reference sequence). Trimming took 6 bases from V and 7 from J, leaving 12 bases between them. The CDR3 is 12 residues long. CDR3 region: CASSVGQSEAFF. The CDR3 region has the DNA TGTGCCAGCAGCGTCGGACAGAGTGAAGCTTTCTTT.

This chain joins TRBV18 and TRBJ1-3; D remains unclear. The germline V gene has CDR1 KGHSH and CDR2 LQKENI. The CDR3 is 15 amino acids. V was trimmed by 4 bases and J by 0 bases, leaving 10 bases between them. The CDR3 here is CASSLQDSSGNTIYF. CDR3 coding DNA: TGTGCCAGCTCACTCCAGGATAGCTCTGGAAACACCATATATTTT.

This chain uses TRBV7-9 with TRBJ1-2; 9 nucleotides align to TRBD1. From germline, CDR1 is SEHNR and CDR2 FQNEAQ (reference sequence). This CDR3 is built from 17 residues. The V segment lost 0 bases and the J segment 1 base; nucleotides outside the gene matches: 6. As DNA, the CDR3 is TGTGCCAGCAGCTTAGCGCCCCCGGGACAGGGTAACTATGGCTACACCTTC. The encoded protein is CASSLAPPGQGNYGYTF.

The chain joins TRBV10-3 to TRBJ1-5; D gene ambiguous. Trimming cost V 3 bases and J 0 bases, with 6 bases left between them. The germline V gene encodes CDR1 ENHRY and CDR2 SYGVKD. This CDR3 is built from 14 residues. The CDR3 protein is CAISDEYSNQPQHF. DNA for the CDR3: TGTGCCATCAGTGACGAGTATAGCAATCAGCCCCAGCATTTT.

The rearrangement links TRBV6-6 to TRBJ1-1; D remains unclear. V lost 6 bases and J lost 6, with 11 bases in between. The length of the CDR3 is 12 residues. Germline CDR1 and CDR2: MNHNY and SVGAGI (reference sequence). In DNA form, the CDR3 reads TGTGCCAGCAGCCGGGGATTATCTGAAGCTTTCTTT. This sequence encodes CASSRGLSEAFF.

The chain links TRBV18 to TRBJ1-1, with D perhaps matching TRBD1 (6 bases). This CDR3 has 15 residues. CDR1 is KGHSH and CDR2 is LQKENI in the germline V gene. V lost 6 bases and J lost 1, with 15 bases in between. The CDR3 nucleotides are TGTGCCAGCTCGCCGCTCTTACAGGGGAACACTGAAGCTTTCTTT. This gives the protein CASSPLLQGNTEAFF.